This T cell receptor beta chain was observed in a study of cytomegalovirus exposure and HLA in healthy donors. Study at large: A later analysis reported the 120 validation repertoires used the same platform as the 666 first-cohort repertoires. General study findings and limits: Reports credit the classifier with highly specific, highly sensitive diagnosis of cytomegalovirus status.

Germline CDR1 is ENHRY and CDR2 is SYGVKD. V gave up 6 bases and J gave up 7 bases; unmatched junction bases: 5. The CDR3 is 13 amino acids. Profiling relied on immunoSEQ multiplex PCR, and the TCRdb table lists in-frame clones only, not all of them. The table lists around 180,000 clones, about 83% of them singletons. These donors were members of the approximately 110-subject validation cohort, a group separate from the roughly 670-subject first cohort. Remarks on this clone: As yet, its antigen is unknown.

This receptor was obtained from a woman under 30 in good health and CMV-seronegative. Sequenced: PBMCs. The chain carries TRBV10-3 and TRBJ1-5, with 8 bases aligning to TRBD1. This CDR3 reads CAIRDRVNQPQHF. The CDR3, as DNA: TGTGCCATCAGGGACAGGGTGAACCAGCCCCAGCATTTT.